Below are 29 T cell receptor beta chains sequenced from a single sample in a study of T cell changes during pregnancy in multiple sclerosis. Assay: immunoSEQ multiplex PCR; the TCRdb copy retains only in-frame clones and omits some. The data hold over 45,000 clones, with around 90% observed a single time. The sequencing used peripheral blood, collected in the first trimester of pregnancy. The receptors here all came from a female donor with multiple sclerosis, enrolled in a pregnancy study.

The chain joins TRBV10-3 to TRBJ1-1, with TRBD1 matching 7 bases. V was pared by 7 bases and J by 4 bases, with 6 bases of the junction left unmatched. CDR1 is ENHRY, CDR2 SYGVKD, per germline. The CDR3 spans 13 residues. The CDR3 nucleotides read TGTGCCATCACCGCAGGGGGAAGCACTGAAGCTTTCTTT. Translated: CAITAGGSTEAFF.

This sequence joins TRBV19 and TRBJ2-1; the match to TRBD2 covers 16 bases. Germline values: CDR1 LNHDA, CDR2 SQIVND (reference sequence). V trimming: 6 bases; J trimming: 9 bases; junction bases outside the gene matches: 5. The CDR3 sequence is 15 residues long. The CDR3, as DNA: TGTGCCAGTAGGGGGACTAGCGGGGGGGCTGGTGAGCAGTTCTTC. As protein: CASRGTSGGAGEQFF.

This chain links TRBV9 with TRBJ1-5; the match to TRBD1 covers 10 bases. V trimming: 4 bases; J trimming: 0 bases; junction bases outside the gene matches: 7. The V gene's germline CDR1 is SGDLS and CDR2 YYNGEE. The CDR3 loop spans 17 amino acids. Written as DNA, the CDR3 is TGTGCCAGCAGCTCCGGACAGGGGGATTATAGCAATCAGCCCCAGCATTTT. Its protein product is CASSSGQGDYSNQPQHF.

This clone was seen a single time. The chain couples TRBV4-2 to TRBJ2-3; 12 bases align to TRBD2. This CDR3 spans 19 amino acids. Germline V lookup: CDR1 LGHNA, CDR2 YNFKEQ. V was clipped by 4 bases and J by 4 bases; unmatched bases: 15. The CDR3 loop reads CASSLKISSGGAVADTQYF. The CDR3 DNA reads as TGTGCCAGCAGCCTCAAGATATCTAGCGGGGGGGCCGTGGCAGATACGCAGTATTTT.

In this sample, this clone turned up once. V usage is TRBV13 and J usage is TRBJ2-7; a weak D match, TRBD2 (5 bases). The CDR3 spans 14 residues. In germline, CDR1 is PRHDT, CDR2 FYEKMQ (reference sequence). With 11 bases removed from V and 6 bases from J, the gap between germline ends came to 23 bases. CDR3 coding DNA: TGTGCCTCTCAGCCCGGGGTCCAGTACGGCGAGCAGTACTTC. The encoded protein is CASQPGVQYGEQYF.

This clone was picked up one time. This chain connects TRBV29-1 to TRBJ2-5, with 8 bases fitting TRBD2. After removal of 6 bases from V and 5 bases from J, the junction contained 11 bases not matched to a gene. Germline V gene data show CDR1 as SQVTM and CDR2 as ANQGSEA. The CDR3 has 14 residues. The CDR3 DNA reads TGCAGCGTCTTCGGGACTAGGATGCAGGAGACCCAGTACTTC. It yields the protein CSVFGTRMQETQYF.

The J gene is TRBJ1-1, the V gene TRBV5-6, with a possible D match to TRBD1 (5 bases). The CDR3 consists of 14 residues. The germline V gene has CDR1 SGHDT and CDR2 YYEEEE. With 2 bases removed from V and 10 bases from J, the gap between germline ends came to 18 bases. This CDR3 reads CASSFKGRGLRAFF. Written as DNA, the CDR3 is TGTGCCAGCAGCTTTAAGGGAAGGGGTCTGAGAGCTTTCTTT.

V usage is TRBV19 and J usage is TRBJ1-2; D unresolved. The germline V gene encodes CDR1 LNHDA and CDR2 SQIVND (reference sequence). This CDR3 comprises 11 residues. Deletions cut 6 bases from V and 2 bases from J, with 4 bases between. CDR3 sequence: CASSQNYGYTF. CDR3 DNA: TGTGCCAGTAGCCAGAACTATGGCTACACCTTC. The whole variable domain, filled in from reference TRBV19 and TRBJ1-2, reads DGGITQSPKYLFRKEGQNVTLSCEQNLNHDAMYWYRQDPGQGLRLIYYSQIVNDFQKGDIAEGYSVSREKKESFPLTVTSAQKNPTAFYLCASSQNYGYTFGSGTRLTVV.

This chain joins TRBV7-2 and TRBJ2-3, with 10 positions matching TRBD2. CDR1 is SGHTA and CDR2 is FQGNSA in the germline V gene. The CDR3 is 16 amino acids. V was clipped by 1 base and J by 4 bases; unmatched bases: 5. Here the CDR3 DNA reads TGTGCCAGCAGCTTAGGGCTAGCGGGAGTAGCAGATACGCAGTATTTT. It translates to CASSLGLAGVADTQYF.

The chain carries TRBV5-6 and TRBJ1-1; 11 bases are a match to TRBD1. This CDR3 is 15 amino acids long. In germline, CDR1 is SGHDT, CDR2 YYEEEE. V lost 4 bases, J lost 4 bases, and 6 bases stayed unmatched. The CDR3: CASSPGQGGSTEAFF. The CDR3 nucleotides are TGTGCCAGCAGCCCGGGACAGGGGGGAAGCACTGAAGCTTTCTTT.

CDR3 residues: CASRRGTSRGNEQFF. The CDR3 DNA sequence: TGCGCCAGCAGAAGGGGGACTAGCAGAGGGAATGAGCAGTTCTTC. The chain joins TRBV5-1 to TRBJ2-1; TRBD2 agrees at 9 bases. Unmatched junction bases numbered 10, after V lost 5 bases and J lost 7 bases. The length of the CDR3 is 15 residues. Germline assignment: CDR1 SGHRS and CDR2 YFSETQ.

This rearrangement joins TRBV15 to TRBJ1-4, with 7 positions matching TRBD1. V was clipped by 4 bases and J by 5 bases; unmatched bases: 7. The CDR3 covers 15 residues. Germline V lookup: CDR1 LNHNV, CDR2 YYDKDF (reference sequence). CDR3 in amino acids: CATSTYGQVNEKLFF. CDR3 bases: TGTGCCACCAGCACCTATGGACAGGTCAATGAAAAACTGTTTTTT.

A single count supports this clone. The CDR3 region is CASSAWDSQGTEAFF. The CDR3 nucleotides are TGTGCCAGCAGTGCCTGGGACAGTCAGGGGACTGAAGCTTTCTTT. The gene calls are TRBV6-1 and TRBJ1-1; 7 bases fit TRBD1. CDR3 length: 15 residues. Losses at the gene ends were 4 bases for V and 5 bases for J; bases not matched to a gene: 10. From germline, CDR1 is MNHNS and CDR2 SASEGT.

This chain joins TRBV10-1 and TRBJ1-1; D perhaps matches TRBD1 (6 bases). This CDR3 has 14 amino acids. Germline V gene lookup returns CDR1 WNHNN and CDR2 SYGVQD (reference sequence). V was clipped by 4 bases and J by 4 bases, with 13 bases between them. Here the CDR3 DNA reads TGCGCCAGCAGTGTAAGGCAGGGGCTCACTGAAGCTTTCTTT. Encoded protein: CASSVRQGLTEAFF.

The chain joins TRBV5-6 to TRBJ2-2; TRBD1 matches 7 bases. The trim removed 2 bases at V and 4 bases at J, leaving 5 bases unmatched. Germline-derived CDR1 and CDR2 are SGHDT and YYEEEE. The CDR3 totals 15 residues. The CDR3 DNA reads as TGTGCCAGCAGCTTCGGGACAGACTTCACCGGGGAGCTGTTTTTT. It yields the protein CASSFGTDFTGELFF.

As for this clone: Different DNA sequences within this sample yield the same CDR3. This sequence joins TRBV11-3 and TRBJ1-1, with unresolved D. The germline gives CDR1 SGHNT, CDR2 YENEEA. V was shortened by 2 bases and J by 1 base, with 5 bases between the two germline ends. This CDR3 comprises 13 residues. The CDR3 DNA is TGTGCCAGCAGCTTAAGAGGGAACACTGAAGCTTTCTTT. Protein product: CASSLRGNTEAFF.

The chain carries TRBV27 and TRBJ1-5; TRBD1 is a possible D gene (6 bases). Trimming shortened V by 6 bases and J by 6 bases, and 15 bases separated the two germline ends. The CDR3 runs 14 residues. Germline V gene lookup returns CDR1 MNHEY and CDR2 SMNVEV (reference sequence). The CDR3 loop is CASRRGGSSQPQHF. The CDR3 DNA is TGTGCCAGCAGGAGAGGGGGTTCTTCTCAGCCCCAGCATTTT.

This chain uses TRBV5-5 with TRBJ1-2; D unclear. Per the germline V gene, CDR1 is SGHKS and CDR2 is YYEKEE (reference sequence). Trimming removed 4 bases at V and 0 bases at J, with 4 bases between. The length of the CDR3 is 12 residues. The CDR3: CASSPTNYGYTF. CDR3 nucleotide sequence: TGTGCCAGCAGCCCTACTAACTATGGCTACACCTTC.

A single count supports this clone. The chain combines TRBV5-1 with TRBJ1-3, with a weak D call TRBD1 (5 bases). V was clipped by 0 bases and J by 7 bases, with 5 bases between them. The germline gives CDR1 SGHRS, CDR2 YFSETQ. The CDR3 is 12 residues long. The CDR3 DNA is TGCGCCAGCAGCTTGGAGGGGAACACCATATATTTT. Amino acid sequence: CASSLEGNTIYF.

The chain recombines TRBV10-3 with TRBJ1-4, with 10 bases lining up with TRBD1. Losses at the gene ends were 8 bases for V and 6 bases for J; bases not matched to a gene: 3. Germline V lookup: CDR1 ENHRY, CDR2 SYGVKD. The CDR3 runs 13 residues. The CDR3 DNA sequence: TGTGCCATCTCAGACAGGGGGCATGAAAAACTGTTTTTT. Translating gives CAISDRGHEKLFF.

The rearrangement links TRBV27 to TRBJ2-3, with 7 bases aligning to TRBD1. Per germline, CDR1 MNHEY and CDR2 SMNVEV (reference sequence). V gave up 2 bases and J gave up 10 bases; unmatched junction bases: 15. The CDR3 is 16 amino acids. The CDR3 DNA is TGTGCCAGCAGTTTAAGGGGGCCGCCACCCTTCTTGGCGCAGTATTTT. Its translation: CASSLRGPPPFLAQYF.

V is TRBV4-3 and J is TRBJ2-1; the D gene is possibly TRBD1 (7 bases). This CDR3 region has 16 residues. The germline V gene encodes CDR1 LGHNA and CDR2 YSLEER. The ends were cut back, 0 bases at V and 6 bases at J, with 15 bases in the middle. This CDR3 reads CASSQDWAGGGNEQFF. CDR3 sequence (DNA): TGCGCCAGCAGCCAAGATTGGGCAGGGGGAGGCAATGAGCAGTTCTTC.

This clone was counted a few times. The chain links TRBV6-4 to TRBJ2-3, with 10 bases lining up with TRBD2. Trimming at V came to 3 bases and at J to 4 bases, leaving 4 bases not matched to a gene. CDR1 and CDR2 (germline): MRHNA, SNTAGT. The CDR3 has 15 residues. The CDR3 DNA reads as TGTGCCAGCAGTGAATCCAGCGGGGGGGCAGATACGCAGTATTTT. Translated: CASSESSGGADTQYF.

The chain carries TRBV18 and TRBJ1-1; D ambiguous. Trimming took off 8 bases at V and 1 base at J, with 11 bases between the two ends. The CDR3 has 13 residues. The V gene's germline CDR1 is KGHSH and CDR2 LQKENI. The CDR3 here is CASLTLRNTEAFF. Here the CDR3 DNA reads TGTGCCAGCCTCACCCTGCGGAACACTGAAGCTTTCTTT.

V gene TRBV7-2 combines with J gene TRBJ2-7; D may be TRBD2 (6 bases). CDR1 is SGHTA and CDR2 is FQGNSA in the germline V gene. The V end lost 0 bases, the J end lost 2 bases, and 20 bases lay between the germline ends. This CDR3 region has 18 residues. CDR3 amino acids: CASSLAISLAAQPYEQYF. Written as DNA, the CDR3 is TGTGCCAGCAGCTTAGCAATTTCACTAGCCGCGCAGCCCTACGAGCAGTACTTC.

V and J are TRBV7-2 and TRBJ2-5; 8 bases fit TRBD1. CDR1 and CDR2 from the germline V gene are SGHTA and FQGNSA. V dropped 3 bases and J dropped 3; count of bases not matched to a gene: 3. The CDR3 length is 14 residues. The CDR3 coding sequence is TGTGCCAGCAGCTTTAACAGGGGGAAAGAGACCCAGTACTTC. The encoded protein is CASSFNRGKETQYF.

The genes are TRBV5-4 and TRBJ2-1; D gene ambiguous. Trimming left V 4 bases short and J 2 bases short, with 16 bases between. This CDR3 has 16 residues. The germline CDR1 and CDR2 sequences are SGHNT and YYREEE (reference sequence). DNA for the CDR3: TGTGCCAGCAGCCAAACCGCGTGGGCCGCCTACAATGAGCAGTTCTTC. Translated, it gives CASSQTAWAAYNEQFF.

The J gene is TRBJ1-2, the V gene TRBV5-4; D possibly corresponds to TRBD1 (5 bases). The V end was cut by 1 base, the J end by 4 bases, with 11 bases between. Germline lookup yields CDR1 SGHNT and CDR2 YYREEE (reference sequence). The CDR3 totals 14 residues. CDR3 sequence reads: CASSLTQAFYGYTF. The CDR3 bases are TGTGCCAGCAGCTTGACACAGGCCTTCTATGGCTACACCTTC.

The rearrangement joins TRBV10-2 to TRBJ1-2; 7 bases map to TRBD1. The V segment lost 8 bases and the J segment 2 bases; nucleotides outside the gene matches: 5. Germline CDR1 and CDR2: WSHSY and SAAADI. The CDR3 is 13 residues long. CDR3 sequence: CASSTGINYGYTF. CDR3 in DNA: TGCGCCAGCTCGACAGGGATAAACTATGGCTACACCTTC.